The 2 T cell receptor beta chains given below trace back to one sample, sequenced in a study of OX40 agonist ivuxolimab in advanced cancers. The receptor library was made with the immunoSEQ multiplex PCR assay. Here the immuneACCESS table is served through TCRdb, limited to in-frame sequences with V and J called. Missing clones are a known gap in these copies; in checked studies unresolved V genes cover under half, and the rest lacks a known reason. The sample table holds about 50,000 clones, of which about 90% were seen once. Roughly three fifths of the sample is in the top ten clones. The sample consisted of CD4+ or CD8+ T cells sorted from blood, taken in a trial of the OX40 agonist ivuxolimab. These receptors came from an adult with an advanced solid tumor such as melanoma, head and neck, liver or kidney cancer.

The rearrangement uses TRBV6-5 and TRBJ2-7, with 10 bases matching TRBD2. The germline gives CDR1 MNHEY, CDR2 SVGAGI. The CDR3 is 15 residues long. The junction had 5 bases not matched to a gene; V was cut back by 6 bases and J by 0 bases. The DNA of the CDR3 is TGTGCCAGCAGGTACCTAGCGGGGGCCTCCTACGAGCAGTACTTC. Translation gives CASRYLAGASYEQYF.

The chain has TRBV7-9 and TRBJ1-1, with 12 bases aligning to TRBD1. The CDR3 has 18 amino acids. V shed 5 bases and J 0 bases; nucleotides not matched to a gene: 10. Germline values: CDR1 SEHNR, CDR2 FQNEAQ (reference sequence). The chain's CDR3 is CASSGGRDRGPMNTEAFF. CDR3 in DNA: TGTGCCAGCAGCGGCGGTCGGGACAGGGGGCCCATGAACACTGAAGCTTTCTTT.